This T cell receptor (beta chain) was profiled in a study of blood T cell repertoires in COVID-19. The overall study: Researchers got acute and convalescent COVID-19 samples from the United States, Italy and Spain. Nucleic acid was either cDNA or gDNA, and it came from T cells, B-cell-depleted T cells, or PBMCs.

Germline assignment: CDR1 LNHNV and CDR2 YYDKDF (reference sequence). The CDR3 has 14 amino acids. With 0 bases removed from V and 4 bases from J, the gap between germline ends came to 9 bases. Produced via immunoSEQ multiplex PCR; TCRdb's table is partial and in-frame only. The sample has 400,000 to 450,000 clones; 88% are singletons. V gene TRBV15 combines with J gene TRBJ2-5, with D possibly matching TRBD1 (5 bases). Sequenced input: peripheral blood. The receptor was derived from a woman in her fifties or sixties with COVID-19, enrolled during active disease. The CDR3 DNA reads as TGTGCCACCAGCAGAGAAGGGGTTGGAGAGACCCAGTACTTC. Its translation: CATSREGVGETQYF.